These 22 T cell receptor beta chains originate from one sample sequenced in a study of identical twins. TCRdb passed the 5' RACE reads through MiXCR, listing each CDR3 protein once. The sample includes 500,000 to 550,000 distinct CDR3 sequences, approximately 22% of them seen just once. Another study also made use of these data, one on T cells expressing NK-cell markers.

The specimen was CD4+ T cells sorted from blood. These receptors were taken from a woman under 30 in good health.

This clonotype was found a few times. The gene calls are TRBV4-3 and TRBJ1-3, with 8 bases that match TRBD1. V gave up 1 base and J gave up 8 bases; unmatched junction bases: 4. CDR3 length: 14 residues. The germline V gene has CDR1 LGHNA and CDR2 YSLEER. CDR3 DNA: TGCGCCAGCAGCCAAGCAGGGGGCAGCGACACCATATATTTT. This sequence encodes CASSQAGGSDTIYF.

This clonotype was recorded a few times. The CDR3 region has the DNA TGCGCCAGCTCCACCCAGGGTTCGACAATCTACGAGCAGTACTTC. Translated: CASSTQGSTIYEQYF. The chain is built from TRBV5-1 and TRBJ2-7; D is possibly TRBD1 (5 bases). This CDR3 spans 15 amino acids. The V gene's germline CDR1 is SGHRS and CDR2 YFSETQ. Trimming removed 7 bases from V and 3 bases from J, with 20 bases in between.

CDR3 coding DNA: TGTGCCAGCAGACGTACCGGGACTAGCGGGTACAATGAGCAGTTCTTC. It specifies CASRRTGTSGYNEQFF. This chain uses TRBV6-1 with TRBJ2-1; 12 nucleotides match TRBD2. The CDR3 contains 16 residues. V lost 6 bases to trimming and J lost 4 bases; unmatched junction nucleotides: 7. The germline V gene encodes CDR1 MNHNS and CDR2 SASEGT.

The chain recombines TRBV5-1 with TRBJ1-1, with a weak D call TRBD1 (5 bases). The CDR3 has 14 residues. CDR1 and CDR2 from the germline V gene are SGHRS and YFSETQ. Trimming took off 0 bases at V and 1 base at J, with 7 bases between the two ends. For the CDR3, the DNA is TGCGCCAGCAGCTTGGTACAGGCGAACACTGAAGCTTTCTTT. Protein sequence: CASSLVQANTEAFF.

The chain joins TRBV5-1 to TRBJ2-5, with TRBD1 as a possible D gene (6 bases). Trimming cost V 4 bases and J 5 bases, with 15 bases left between them. Germline lookup yields CDR1 SGHRS and CDR2 YFSETQ. The CDR3 is made up of 14 amino acids. The CDR3 DNA reads as TGCGCCAGCAGCGGGGGACACCTCGGGGAGACCCAGTACTTC. Translating gives CASSGGHLGETQYF.

The chain carries TRBV6-1 and TRBJ1-2; D is uncertain. The germline CDR1 and CDR2 sequences are MNHNS and SASEGT. Trimming shortened V by 1 base and J by 8 bases, and 11 bases separated the two germline ends. This CDR3 is built from 13 residues. The CDR3 region has the DNA TGTGCCAGCAGTGAAGTGGTCCCGGGGGGCTACACCTTC. Amino acid sequence: CASSEVVPGGYTF.

The chain uses TRBV5-6 and TRBJ1-4; no definite D call. The CDR3 runs 16 residues. Between the trimmed V and J ends, which lost 4 bases and 0 bases, there was a span of 13 bases. The germline CDR1 and CDR2 sequences are SGHDT and YYEEEE. This CDR3 reads CASSGRAFATNEKLFF. CDR3 DNA: TGTGCCAGCAGCGGGAGGGCATTCGCAACTAATGAAAAACTGTTTTTT.

This clonotype was detected a few times. The chain is built from TRBV27 and TRBJ2-1, with D tentatively TRBD2 (5 bases). V dropped 4 bases and J dropped 12 bases, with 10 bases sitting between them. Germline values: CDR1 MNHEY, CDR2 SMNVEV (reference sequence). This CDR3 has 11 amino acids. CDR3 coding DNA: TGTGCCAGCAGTTCTAGCATTGGGCAGTTCTTC. Translating gives CASSSSIGQFF.

The chain is built from TRBV20-1 and TRBJ2-5; D tentatively reads TRBD1 or TRBD2 (5 bases each). Deletions cut 4 bases from V and 5 bases from J, with 14 bases between. Per the germline V gene, CDR1 is DFQATT and CDR2 is SNEGSKA (reference sequence). The CDR3 has 13 residues. CDR3 loop: CSATRDRGETQYF. The CDR3 nucleotides are TGCAGTGCTACCCGGGACCGAGGGGAGACCCAGTACTTC.

The chain combines TRBV7-9 with TRBJ2-7; tentative D call: TRBD2 (6 bases). Germline CDR1 SEHNR, CDR2 FQNEAQ (reference sequence). The CDR3 spans 15 residues. V was cut by 7 bases and J by 2 bases, with 18 bases left in between. CDR3 DNA sequence: TGTGCCAGCACCACTGGGGGGAGGAGTACCTACGAGCAGTACTTC. Protein product: CASTTGGRSTYEQYF.

This clonotype came up a few times. The rearrangement joins TRBV20-1 to TRBJ1-1; D possibly corresponds to TRBD1 (5 bases). The germline V gene has CDR1 DFQATT and CDR2 SNEGSKA (reference sequence). V shed 3 bases and J shed 4 bases, with 15 bases lying between them. This CDR3 comprises 14 residues. CDR3 sequence: CSARRGGVVTEAFF. For the CDR3, the DNA is TGCAGTGCTAGGAGGGGCGGGGTCGTCACTGAAGCTTTCTTT.

This clonotype was seen a few times. This rearrangement joins TRBV6-2 or TRBV6-3 to TRBJ2-1; 7 positions agree with TRBD2. From germline, CDR1 is MNHEY and CDR2 SVGEGT. This CDR3 is built from 15 residues. V trimming: 2 bases; J trimming: 4 bases; junction bases outside the gene matches: 5. The CDR3 here is CASSYRSGLYNEQFF. The CDR3 nucleotides are TGTGCCAGCAGTTACCGTAGCGGGCTATACAATGAGCAGTTCTTC.

The chain carries TRBV10-1 and TRBJ1-1; D unresolved. Trimming took off 1 base at V and 1 base at J, with 4 bases between the two ends. CDR1 is WNHNN, CDR2 SYGVQD, per germline (reference sequence). The CDR3 is 13 residues long. The CDR3 reads CASSEYKNTEAFF. The CDR3 DNA reads as TGCGCCAGCAGTGAGTACAAGAACACTGAAGCTTTCTTT.

This clonotype was counted a few times. The chain couples TRBV7-6 to TRBJ2-2; TRBD2 agrees at 11 bases. CDR3 length equals 18 residues. The V segment lost 6 bases and the J segment 5 bases; nucleotides outside the gene matches: 14. Germline loops: CDR1 SGHVS, CDR2 FNYEAQ. The CDR3 sequence is CASRRMGLAVQGTGELFF. In DNA, the CDR3 is TGTGCCAGCAGGCGCATGGGACTAGCGGTCCAGGGGACCGGGGAGCTGTTTTTT. Using reference TRBV7-6 and TRBJ2-2 for the parts outside the CDR3, the full variable domain is GAGVSQSPRYKVTKRGQDVALRCDPISGHVSLYWYRQALGQGPEFLTYFNYEAQQDKSGLPNDRFSAERPEGSISTLTIQRTEQRDSAMYRCASRRMGLAVQGTGELFFGEGSRLTVL.

This chain connects TRBV9 to TRBJ2-5; D remains ambiguous. Trimming left V 0 bases short and J 5 bases short, with 8 bases between. The length of the CDR3 is 13 residues. Germline V gene lookup returns CDR1 SGDLS and CDR2 YYNGEE. CDR3 region: CASSVEVGETQYF. Here the CDR3 DNA reads TGTGCCAGCAGCGTAGAGGTCGGGGAGACCCAGTACTTC. Full variable domain (remainder filled in from reference TRBV9 and TRBJ2-5): DSGVTQTPKHLITATGQRVTLRCSPRSGDLSVYWYQQSLDQGLQFLIQYYNGEERAKGNILERFSAQQFPDLHSELNLSSLELGDSALYFCASSVEVGETQYFGPGTRLLVL.

This sequence joins TRBV5-1 and TRBJ2-5, with 8 bases lining up with TRBD2. The germline CDR1 and CDR2 sequences are SGHRS and YFSETQ. The CDR3 consists of 14 residues. V dropped 6 bases and J dropped 1; count of bases not matched to a gene: 5. The DNA of the CDR3 is TGCGCCAGCAAGGTCGGGGGGGCCCAAGAGACCCAGTACTTC. As protein: CASKVGGAQETQYF.

The rearrangement joins TRBV3-1 to TRBJ1-2; 10 bases are a match to TRBD1. The CDR3 consists of 13 residues. Germline CDR1 LGHDT, CDR2 YNNKEL (reference sequence). J gave up 8 bases and V 5 bases, and 5 bases lay outside the gene matches. As DNA, the CDR3 is TGTGCCAGCAGCGACCGGGACAGGGGAGGCTACACCTTC. Protein product: CASSDRDRGGYTF.

The rearrangement links TRBV3-1 to TRBJ2-1; 12 positions match TRBD2. The V gene's germline CDR1 is LGHDT and CDR2 YNNKEL (reference sequence). V was pared by 3 bases and J by 4 bases, with 1 base of the junction left unmatched. This CDR3 has 15 amino acids. The CDR3 region is CASSHTSGGYNEQFF. For the CDR3, the DNA is TGTGCCAGCAGCCATACTAGCGGGGGGTACAATGAGCAGTTCTTC.

This clonotype showed up many times. V gene TRBV12-3 or TRBV12-4 combines with J gene TRBJ1-5; D is uncertain. Trimming shortened V by 3 bases and J by 4 bases, and 7 bases separated the two germline ends. CDR3 length: 13 amino acids. The CDR3 DNA is TGTGCCAGCAGTTTTTCGGGAAATCAGCCCCAGCATTTT. Its translation: CASSFSGNQPQHF.

The gene calls are TRBV5-1 and TRBJ1-1, with TRBD1 identical over 9 bases. The germline CDR1 and CDR2 sequences are SGHRS and YFSETQ. J gave up 3 bases and V 4 bases, and 7 bases lay outside the gene matches. The CDR3 has 15 residues. CDR3 DNA: TGCGCCAGCAGCCCACACAGGGGGCAGGACACTGAAGCTTTCTTT. It is translated as CASSPHRGQDTEAFF.

The chain is built from TRBV3-1 and TRBJ2-3; TRBD2 matches 10 bases. Germline assignment: CDR1 LGHDT and CDR2 YNNKEL (reference sequence). The CDR3 is 17 residues long. Unmatched junction bases numbered 5, after V lost 0 bases and J lost 2 bases. The CDR3 sequence: CASSQDRLAGHTDTQYF. The DNA for the CDR3 is TGTGCCAGCAGCCAAGACAGACTAGCGGGTCACACAGATACGCAGTATTTT.

The V gene is TRBV9, the J gene TRBJ2-5, with D maybe TRBD1 (6 bases). The CDR3 sequence is 16 residues long. Trimming took off 0 bases at V and 3 bases at J, with 15 bases between the two ends. Germline CDR1 and CDR2: SGDLS and YYNGEE. The chain's CDR3 is CASSVGNRVGEETQYF. DNA of the CDR3: TGTGCCAGCAGCGTAGGGAACAGGGTAGGCGAAGAGACCCAGTACTTC.